Following are 32 T cell receptor beta chains from one sample sequenced in a study of cytomegalovirus exposure and HLA in healthy donors. The PCR ran on 60 Vbeta and 13 Jbeta primers. Profiled with immunoSEQ multiplex PCR; TCRdb holds only in-frame clones, not every one. The sample shows under 200,000 clones, around 80% of them seen only once. Input material: PBMCs. Source of these receptors: a woman in her forties or fifties in good health and CMV-seronegative.

The V call is TRBV10-3, the J call TRBJ2-2; D is ambiguous. Germline V gene lookup returns CDR1 ENHRY and CDR2 SYGVKD. V gave up 0 bases and J gave up 4 bases, with 9 bases separating them. The CDR3 has 15 amino acids. The CDR3 sequence: CAISESRSTTGELFF. In DNA, the CDR3 is TGTGCCATCAGTGAGTCGCGGTCGACCACCGGGGAGCTGTTTTTT.

The chain carries TRBV29-1 and TRBJ2-1; 7 bases map to TRBD1. The V gene end was trimmed by 7 bases and the J gene end by 8 bases; junction bases not matched to a gene: 14. This CDR3 is 14 amino acids long. CDR1 and CDR2 (germline): SQVTM, ANQGSEA. CDR3 coding DNA: TGCAGCGCAAGACAAGGGGGCCCGGGGTATGAGCAGTTCTTC. Its protein product is CSARQGGPGYEQFF.

The rearrangement joins TRBV19 to TRBJ2-7, with TRBD2 matching over 12 bases. Germline V gives CDR1 LNHDA, CDR2 SQIVND (reference sequence). The CDR3 spans 15 residues. The J segment lost 2 bases and the V segment lost 7 bases, leaving 6 bases of the junction unmatched. CDR3 DNA: TGTGCCAGTACCCCGACTAGCGGGGGTACCTACGAGCAGTACTTC. As protein: CASTPTSGGTYEQYF.

This clone has only one observation. This rearrangement joins TRBV6-6 to TRBJ2-2; tentative D call: TRBD1 (6 bases). The CDR3 is 13 residues long. Germline V gene sequence: CDR1 MNHNY, CDR2 SVGAGI (reference sequence). Trimming stripped 7 bases from V and 3 bases from J, with 9 bases between. CDR3 sequence: CASKYRDTGELFF. The CDR3 DNA reads as TGTGCCAGCAAATACAGGGACACCGGGGAGCTGTTTTTT.

V gene TRBV6-6 combines with J gene TRBJ2-7; D call uncertain. CDR1 and CDR2 (germline): MNHNY, SVGAGI (reference sequence). Deletions cut 4 bases from V and 5 bases from J, with 15 bases between. The CDR3 is 14 residues long. CDR3 loop: CASSSFAPRDEQYF. For the CDR3, the DNA is TGTGCCAGCAGTTCCTTTGCTCCTAGAGACGAGCAGTACTTC.

J is TRBJ2-3 and V is TRBV29-1; 7 nucleotides line up with TRBD1. The CDR3 contains 13 residues. The germline V gene encodes CDR1 SQVTM and CDR2 ANQGSEA. CDR3 loop: CSSGKGAGDTQYF. CDR3 DNA sequence: TGCAGTTCCGGGAAGGGGGCCGGGGATACGCAGTATTTT.

The chain is built from TRBV28 and TRBJ2-5; D might be TRBD1 (5 bases). V was pared by 10 bases and J by 5 bases, with 17 bases between. Germline CDR1 and CDR2: MDHEN and SYDVKM. The CDR3 spans 13 residues. CDR3 loop: CAITKGYSETQYF. As DNA, the CDR3 is TGTGCCATTACTAAGGGGTATTCGGAGACCCAGTACTTC.

This chain links TRBV10-3 with TRBJ2-1, with D possibly being TRBD1 (6 bases). Trimming shortened V by 5 bases and J by 0 bases, and 14 bases separated the two germline ends. CDR1 and CDR2 (germline): ENHRY, SYGVKD. The CDR3 is 16 amino acids. CDR3 residues: CAISTYDRNSYNEQFF. CDR3 in DNA: TGTGCCATCAGTACATACGACAGGAACTCCTACAATGAGCAGTTCTTC.

The chain recombines TRBV15 with TRBJ1-4, with TRBD1 matching 11 bases. V was clipped by 5 bases and J by 6 bases; unmatched bases: 5. The germline V gene encodes CDR1 LNHNV and CDR2 YYDKDF (reference sequence). This CDR3 is built from 15 residues. DNA for the CDR3: TGTGCCACCAGCGGGCGGGACAGGGGGGATGAAAAACTGTTTTTT. The encoded protein is CATSGRDRGDEKLFF.

The V call is TRBV5-1, the J call TRBJ1-4, with TRBD1 as a possible D gene (5 bases). This CDR3 is built from 16 residues. Germline values: CDR1 SGHRS, CDR2 YFSETQ. V shed 0 bases and J shed 6 bases, with 15 bases lying between them. The CDR3 region is CASSLAPSPGDEKLFF. The CDR3 DNA reads as TGCGCCAGCAGCTTGGCACCGAGCCCGGGGGATGAAAAACTGTTTTTT.

This chain joins TRBV27 and TRBJ1-6, with a possible D match to TRBD1 (6 bases). CDR3 length: 13 residues. The germline V gene has CDR1 MNHEY and CDR2 SMNVEV (reference sequence). Between the trimmed V and J ends, which lost 8 bases and 5 bases, there was a span of 10 bases. CDR3 DNA sequence: TGTGCCAGCGACAGGTGGAATAATTCACCCCTCCACTTT. Translation gives CASDRWNNSPLHF.

The rearrangement links TRBV6-1 to TRBJ1-4; D might be TRBD1 (6 bases). From germline, CDR1 is MNHNS and CDR2 SASEGT. This CDR3 is 15 amino acids long. V was trimmed by 4 bases and J by 5 bases, leaving 14 bases between them. CDR3 amino acids: CASSALGGLNEKLFF. The CDR3 DNA is TGTGCCAGCAGTGCCCTCGGGGGGCTCAATGAAAAACTGTTTTTT.

The chain couples TRBV6-5 to TRBJ2-7; D may be TRBD1 (5 bases). CDR1 MNHEY and CDR2 SVGAGI come from the germline V gene. The CDR3 totals 13 residues. Trimming shortened V by 0 bases and J by 6 bases, and 9 bases separated the two germline ends. The CDR3 loop is CASSYSPGSEQYF. The CDR3 nucleotides are TGTGCCAGCAGTTACTCCCCAGGGTCCGAGCAGTACTTC.

This clone was observed a single time. The CDR3: CASSSSSGNTIYF. The CDR3 region has the DNA TGTGCCAGCAGTTCGAGCTCTGGAAACACCATATATTTT. This chain links TRBV28 with TRBJ1-3; no clear D gene. The CDR3 is 13 amino acids. Germline loops: CDR1 MDHEN, CDR2 SYDVKM. V was cut by 4 bases and J by 0 bases, with 4 bases left in between.

This chain links TRBV11-1 with TRBJ1-1, with D perhaps TRBD1 (6 bases). Germline V gene data show CDR1 as SGHAT and CDR2 as FQDESV (reference sequence). This CDR3 has 16 residues. V lost 6 bases and J lost 0, with 17 bases in between. The CDR3 region is CASRQNGQRMNTEAFF. As DNA, the CDR3 is TGTGCCAGCAGACAAAACGGACAGAGAATGAACACTGAAGCTTTCTTT. Full variable domain (remainder filled in from reference TRBV11-1 and TRBJ1-1): EAEVAQSPRYKITEKSQAVAFWCDPISGHATLYWYRQILGQGPELLVQFQDESVVDDSQLPKDRFSAERLKGVDSTLKIQPAELGDSAMYLCASRQNGQRMNTEAFFGQGTRLTVV.

The chain recombines TRBV4-1 with TRBJ1-2; D is undetermined. The V and J ends lost 0 bases and 0 bases respectively, with 11 bases between them. The CDR3 has 16 residues. CDR1 MGHRA and CDR2 YSYEKL come from the germline V gene. CDR3 in DNA: TGCGCCAGCAGCCAAGATCGTCAGAGGACTAACTATGGCTACACCTTC. Amino acid sequence: CASSQDRQRTNYGYTF.

The chain uses TRBV9 and TRBJ2-5; TRBD2 matches 10 bases. The tail of the sequence fits TRBJ2-7 better, so the J call may be wrong. Per germline, CDR1 SGDLS and CDR2 YYNGEE. The CDR3 has 15 residues. This CDR3 reads CASNKGPSGSVEQYF. Here the CDR3 DNA reads TGTGCCAGCAATAAGGGCCCTAGCGGGAGTGTCGAGCAGTACTTC.

This rearrangement joins TRBV5-1 to TRBJ2-6; the D gene is possibly TRBD2 (6 bases). Germline V lookup: CDR1 SGHRS, CDR2 YFSETQ. The CDR3 loop spans 13 amino acids. Trimming took 3 bases from V and 9 from J, leaving 10 bases between them. The DNA of the CDR3 is TGCGCCAGCAGCTCGGGGGTTGACAACGTCCTGACTTTC. It yields the protein CASSSGVDNVLTF.

The chain couples TRBV27 to TRBJ2-3; 10 nucleotides match TRBD1. CDR1 is MNHEY, CDR2 SMNVEV, per germline (reference sequence). J lost 4 bases, V lost 10 bases, and 11 bases had no gene match. The CDR3 consists of 15 residues. The CDR3: CATKPPGQGSDTQYF. The CDR3 DNA reads TGTGCCACAAAACCACCGGGACAGGGGTCAGATACGCAGTATTTT.

V gene TRBV9 combines with J gene TRBJ2-4; 10 bases agree with TRBD2. Germline assignment: CDR1 SGDLS and CDR2 YYNGEE. There are 16 residues in the CDR3. The trim removed 0 bases at V and 7 bases at J, leaving 7 bases unmatched. CDR3 nucleotides: TGTGCCAGCAGCGTAGCGCTAGCGGGGGCCGGGAACATTCAGTACTTC. Protein product: CASSVALAGAGNIQYF.

The rearrangement links TRBV30 to TRBJ1-1; TRBD1 is a possible D gene (6 bases). V was pared by 5 bases and J by 12 bases, with 16 bases between. Per the germline V gene, CDR1 is GTSNPN and CDR2 is SVGIG (reference sequence). CDR3 size: 11 residues. The CDR3 here is CAWSHRVGTFF. CDR3 coding DNA: TGTGCCTGGTCCCACAGGGTTGGGACTTTCTTT.

The chain recombines TRBV7-2 with TRBJ2-2; 9 positions match TRBD2. The V gene's germline CDR1 is SGHTA and CDR2 FQGNSA. After removal of 6 bases from V and 2 bases from J, the junction contained 4 bases not matched to a gene. The CDR3 contains 15 residues. CDR3 in DNA: TGTGCCAGCAGGCCTAGCGGGACCAACACCGGGGAGCTGTTTTTT. It yields the protein CASRPSGTNTGELFF.

The rearrangement joins TRBV9 to TRBJ2-7; 11 positions agree with TRBD2. Germline V gene sequence: CDR1 SGDLS, CDR2 YYNGEE. The V and J ends lost 4 bases and 3 bases, in that order; junction bases with no gene match: 6. This CDR3 spans 15 amino acids. As DNA, the CDR3 is TGTGCCAGCAGCCCCGGGACTAGCGGATACTACGAGCAGTACTTC. Its protein product is CASSPGTSGYYEQYF.

This chain links TRBV30 with TRBJ2-5; 10 nucleotides agree with TRBD1. The CDR3 length is 12 residues. Germline V CDR1 and CDR2: GTSNPN, SVGIG (reference sequence). J lost 4 bases, V lost 7 bases, and 3 bases had no gene match. CDR3 in DNA: TGTGCCTCAGGACAGGGGGGAGAGACCCAGTACTTC. It encodes CASGQGGETQYF.

The CDR3, as DNA: TGTGCCAGCAGCGTCGACAGGGACTATGGCTACACCTTC. This codes for CASSVDRDYGYTF. This chain joins TRBV9 and TRBJ1-2; 7 bases fit TRBD1. CDR3 size: 13 residues. CDR1 and CDR2 (germline): SGDLS, YYNGEE. Trimming at V came to 2 bases and at J to 3 bases, leaving 1 base not matched to a gene.

This chain links TRBV25-1 with TRBJ1-1, with 7 nucleotides matching TRBD1. Germline assignment: CDR1 MGHDK and CDR2 SYGVNS. Trimming at V came to 2 bases and at J to 6 bases, leaving 9 bases not matched to a gene. The CDR3 contains 15 residues. The CDR3 here is CASSEPGRGAAEAFF. CDR3 DNA: TGTGCCAGCAGTGAACCTGGCAGGGGGGCGGCTGAAGCTTTCTTT.

V is TRBV15 and J is TRBJ1-4; weak D call: TRBD1 (5 bases). The CDR3 extends over 15 amino acids. Between the trimmed V and J ends, which lost 0 bases and 4 bases, there was a span of 9 bases. Germline assignment: CDR1 LNHNV and CDR2 YYDKDF (reference sequence). The chain's CDR3 is CATSRDGGVNEKLFF. The CDR3 bases are TGTGCCACCAGCAGAGATGGAGGGGTTAATGAAAAACTGTTTTTT.

This clone has a handful of counts. At one end the junction does not follow the germline gene, possibly because of a read error. The V and J genes are TRBV30 and TRBJ2-4; TRBD2 is a possible D gene (5 bases). The CDR3 length is 12 residues. Germline CDR1 reads GTSNPN; CDR2 reads SVGIG (reference sequence). This chain's CDR3 is CAWSVRGHPPAF. CDR3 DNA: TGTGCCTGGAGTGTACGAGGGCATCCCCCCGCCTTC.

CDR3 residues: CASSQEGTSASSYEQYF. The CDR3 region has the DNA TGTGCCAGCAGCCAAGAGGGAACTAGCGCATCCTCCTACGAGCAGTACTTC. The chain carries TRBV4-2 and TRBJ2-7; 7 bases map to TRBD2. V shed 0 bases and J 0 bases; nucleotides not matched to a gene: 8. Germline assignment: CDR1 LGHNA and CDR2 YNFKEQ. The CDR3 spans 17 residues.

This chain links TRBV11-2 with TRBJ2-5, with D perhaps matching TRBD1 (6 bases). The germline gives CDR1 SGHAT, CDR2 FQNNGV. The V gene lost 5 bases and the J gene lost 5 bases, with 15 bases spanning the gap. This CDR3 is 14 amino acids long. CDR3 amino acids: CASSPTGPGETQYF. CDR3 coding DNA: TGTGCCAGCAGCCCGACAGGCCCCGGGGAGACCCAGTACTTC.

This clone was seen only a few times. The chain links TRBV5-6 to TRBJ1-6, with D unresolved. Trimming shortened V by 4 bases and J by 10 bases, and 15 bases separated the two germline ends. The CDR3 consists of 14 residues. CDR1 is SGHDT, CDR2 YYEEEE, per germline. CDR3: CASSGAVRESPLHF. CDR3 nucleotides: TGTGCCAGCAGCGGAGCGGTCCGGGAGTCACCCCTCCACTTT.

J is TRBJ2-7 and V is TRBV5-1, with 13 bases aligning to TRBD2. Per germline, CDR1 SGHRS and CDR2 YFSETQ. CDR3 length: 16 amino acids. After removal of 4 bases from V and 0 bases from J, the junction contained 4 bases not matched to a gene. The CDR3 is CASSPRTSGSSYEQYF. For the CDR3, the DNA is TGCGCCAGCAGCCCGAGGACTAGCGGGAGCTCCTACGAGCAGTACTTC.